These 27 T cell receptor beta chains came from one sample sequenced in a study of blood T cell repertoires in COVID-19. This table comes from immunoSEQ multiplex PCR, and its TCRdb copy is limited to in-frame clones, with some not included. The sample has 150,000 to 200,000 clones, around 76% seen once. Sequenced: peripheral blood. Source of these receptors: a woman in her sixties or seventies with acute or convalescent COVID-19.

The count of this clone is one. The genes are TRBV20-1 and TRBJ2-7, with unresolved D. Germline CDR1 reads DFQATT; CDR2 reads SNEGSKA (reference sequence). V lost 3 bases, J lost 1 base, and 7 bases lay in between. The CDR3 is 12 residues long. CDR3 sequence reads: CSASILSYEQYF. CDR3 coding DNA: TGCAGTGCTAGTATACTATCCTACGAGCAGTACTTC.

This chain joins TRBV5-1 and TRBJ2-2; 7 bases fit TRBD2. With 0 bases clipped from V and 2 bases from J, the junction kept 4 bases outside the gene matches. Germline CDR1 and CDR2: SGHRS and YFSETQ. The CDR3 runs 16 residues. Here the CDR3 reads CASSLGAAGNTGELFF. As DNA, the CDR3 is TGCGCCAGCAGCTTGGGGGCAGCGGGAAACACCGGGGAGCTGTTTTTT.

The chain's CDR3 is CASSSGGADTQYF. The CDR3 DNA sequence: TGTGCCAGCAGCTCGGGGGGGGCAGATACGCAGTATTTT. V usage is TRBV13 and J usage is TRBJ2-3, with 8 bases matching TRBD2. Germline CDR1 PRHDT, CDR2 FYEKMQ (reference sequence). Trimming removed 4 bases from V and 4 bases from J; junction bases left unmatched: 1. The CDR3 has 13 residues.

The rearrangement uses TRBV28 and TRBJ2-1; 9 bases fit TRBD2. J gave up 8 bases and V 4 bases, and 6 bases lay outside the gene matches. Germline values: CDR1 MDHEN, CDR2 SYDVKM. CDR3 size: 14 residues. The CDR3: CASSSPGLAYEQFF. The CDR3 DNA follows: TGTGCCAGCAGTTCCCCGGGACTAGCATATGAGCAGTTCTTC.

This chain connects TRBV2 to TRBJ2-7; 8 bases fit TRBD2. The germline CDR1 and CDR2 sequences are SNHLY and FYNNEI. With 4 bases clipped from V and 0 bases from J, the junction kept 8 bases outside the gene matches. CDR3 size: 16 residues. CDR3 nucleotides: TGTGCCAGCAGTGCCCAGCGGGGGTTGACCTCCTACGAGCAGTACTTC. This codes for CASSAQRGLTSYEQYF. Filled out from reference TRBV2 and TRBJ2-7, the complete variable domain reads EPEVTQTPSHQVTQMGQEVILRCVPISNHLYFYWYRQILGQKVEFLVSFYNNEISEKSEIFDDQFSVERPDGSNFTLKIRSTKLEDSAMYFCASSAQRGLTSYEQYFGPGTRLTVT.

This clone appeared many times. The chain recombines TRBV2 with TRBJ2-7; 15 nucleotides line up with TRBD2. V shed 4 bases, J shed 2 bases, and the junction held 3 bases outside the gene matches. Germline V gives CDR1 SNHLY, CDR2 FYNNEI. The CDR3 contains 16 residues. CDR3 sequence: CASSGTSGRAPYEQYF. CDR3 bases: TGTGCCAGCAGTGGGACTAGCGGGAGGGCCCCCTACGAGCAGTACTTC.

This chain uses TRBV18 with TRBJ2-2, with 7 positions matching TRBD1. This CDR3 contains 16 residues. The V gene end was trimmed by 3 bases and the J gene end by 2 bases; junction bases not matched to a gene: 6. Germline V lookup: CDR1 KGHSH, CDR2 LQKENI. The CDR3: CASSPQSGGNTGELFF. CDR3 nucleotides: TGTGCCAGCTCACCCCAATCAGGGGGTAACACCGGGGAGCTGTTTTTT.

The chain uses TRBV16 and TRBJ1-2; a weak D match, TRBD1 (5 bases). V lost 3 bases and J lost 6, with 23 bases in between. CDR1 KGHSY and CDR2 FQNENV come from the germline V gene. This CDR3 region has 17 residues. CDR3 amino acids: CASSHPLGGTAGHGYTF. DNA of the CDR3: TGTGCCAGCAGCCACCCTTTGGGGGGGACTGCCGGACATGGCTACACCTTC. Full variable domain (outside the CDR3, taken from reference TRBV16 and TRBJ1-2): GEEVAQTPKHLVRGEGQKAKLYCAPIKGHSYVFWYQQVLKNEFKFLISFQNENVFDETGMPKERFSAKCLPNSPCSLEIQATKLEDSAVYFCASSHPLGGTAGHGYTFGSGTRLTVV.

The chain is built from TRBV15 and TRBJ2-7; 10 nucleotides match TRBD1. Germline V gene data show CDR1 as LNHNV and CDR2 as YYDKDF (reference sequence). With V trimmed by 3 bases and J by 3 bases, 2 bases remained unmatched. The CDR3 is 14 residues long. The CDR3 spells CATSSRTGGYEQYF. CDR3 in DNA: TGTGCCACCAGCAGCAGGACAGGGGGCTACGAGCAGTACTTC.

This chain uses TRBV27 with TRBJ1-1; a possible D gene is TRBD1 (5 bases). The CDR3 contains 14 residues. Per the germline V gene, CDR1 is MNHEY and CDR2 is SMNVEV (reference sequence). Trimming left V 6 bases short and J 4 bases short, with 15 bases between. The CDR3 DNA reads as TGTGCCAGCAGCTGGGGGGGGTGGGGCACTGAAGCTTTCTTT. Translated: CASSWGGWGTEAFF.

The rearrangement joins TRBV24-1 to TRBJ2-1; 10 bases match TRBD2. V lost 4 bases, J lost 0 bases, and 5 bases stayed unmatched. The CDR3 has 17 amino acids. Germline CDR1 and CDR2: KGHDR and SFDVKD. The CDR3 coding sequence is TGTGCCACCAGTGACATTAGCGGGGGGAGCTCCTACAATGAGCAGTTCTTC. It codes for CATSDISGGSSYNEQFF.

This clone was observed a few times. This rearrangement joins TRBV20-1 to TRBJ1-1, with a weak D call TRBD1 (5 bases). This CDR3 contains 11 residues. Trimming left V 3 bases short and J 8 bases short, with 10 bases between. Germline values: CDR1 DFQATT, CDR2 SNEGSKA (reference sequence). CDR3 residues: CSASGGVEAFF. In DNA form, the CDR3 reads TGCAGTGCTAGTGGGGGGGTCGAAGCTTTCTTT.

V gene TRBV15 combines with J gene TRBJ2-1; 13 bases line up with TRBD2. This CDR3 is built from 15 residues. CDR1 LNHNV and CDR2 YYDKDF come from the germline V gene (reference sequence). J was trimmed by 5 bases and V by 5 bases; bases with no gene match: 3. CDR3: CATSRTSGSDNEQFF. The DNA of the CDR3 is TGTGCCACCAGCCGGACTAGCGGGAGTGACAATGAGCAGTTCTTC.

This chain links TRBV19 with TRBJ2-3, with D possibly matching TRBD1 (6 bases). The CDR3 has 14 amino acids. From germline, CDR1 is LNHDA and CDR2 SQIVND (reference sequence). The V gene lost 5 bases and the J gene lost 4 bases, with 13 bases spanning the gap. The CDR3 is CASSQQGNADTQYF. DNA of the CDR3: TGTGCCAGTAGTCAACAGGGTAACGCAGATACGCAGTATTTT.

This chain links TRBV7-9 with TRBJ2-5, with D perhaps TRBD1 (6 bases). The germline gives CDR1 SEHNR, CDR2 FQNEAQ (reference sequence). With 4 bases removed from V and 5 bases from J, the gap between germline ends came to 20 bases. This CDR3 region has 16 residues. CDR3 protein: CASSSNRETTGETQYF. DNA for the CDR3: TGTGCCAGCAGCTCAAACAGGGAAACAACGGGGGAGACCCAGTACTTC.

This chain connects TRBV7-2 to TRBJ2-7; 13 bases match TRBD2. CDR3 size: 14 residues. The ends lost 5 bases at V and 3 bases at J; junction bases unmatched: 1. The germline V gene encodes CDR1 SGHTA and CDR2 FQGNSA. The CDR3 loop reads CASSRTSGGYEQYF. CDR3 sequence (DNA): TGTGCCAGCAGCCGGACTAGCGGGGGCTACGAGCAGTACTTC.

The chain is built from TRBV18 and TRBJ2-2; 10 bases line up with TRBD1. J lost 7 bases, V lost 2 bases, and 7 bases had no gene match. The germline CDR1 and CDR2 sequences are KGHSH and LQKENI. The CDR3 contains 16 residues. The DNA of the CDR3 is TGTGCCAGCTCACCAATGACAGGGGGCAATGGCGGGGAGCTGTTTTTT. Protein sequence: CASSPMTGGNGGELFF.

The CDR3, as DNA: TGTGCCAGCAGTTTAGACAGTAATGAAAAACTGTTTTTT. It encodes CASSLDSNEKLFF. The rearrangement uses TRBV12-3 or TRBV12-4 and TRBJ1-4; D remains unclear. This CDR3 region has 13 residues. V lost 1 base and J 4 bases, leaving 4 bases between the germline ends.

The J gene is TRBJ2-7, the V gene TRBV5-1; 11 bases line up with TRBD1. The CDR3 consists of 15 residues. The germline gives CDR1 SGHRS, CDR2 YFSETQ. V gave up 1 base and J gave up 5 bases; unmatched junction bases: 5. CDR3 region: CASSLLAGQGDEQYF. In nucleotides, the CDR3 is TGCGCCAGCAGCTTGTTAGCGGGACAGGGGGACGAGCAGTACTTC.

This clone was seen only once. V gene TRBV5-4 combines with J gene TRBJ2-7, with TRBD1 as a possible D gene (6 bases). Germline loops: CDR1 SGHNT, CDR2 YYREEE (reference sequence). The CDR3 is made up of 13 amino acids. The V gene lost 3 bases and the J gene lost 3 bases, with 10 bases spanning the gap. The CDR3, as DNA: TGTGCCAGCAGCTCTGGACAGAGCTACGAGCAGTACTTC. Its translation is CASSSGQSYEQYF. Supplemented by reference TRBV5-4 and TRBJ2-7, the full variable domain reads ETGVTQSPTHLIKTRGQQVTLRCSSQSGHNTVSWYQQALGQGPQFIFQYYREEENGRGNFPPRFSGLQFPNYSSELNVNALELDDSALYLCASSSGQSYEQYFGPGTRLTVT.

The V gene is TRBV4-2, the J gene TRBJ2-7; the D gene is possibly TRBD1 (5 bases). Deletions cut 1 base from V and 0 bases from J, with 7 bases between. CDR1 and CDR2 (germline): LGHNA, YNFKEQ. The CDR3 length is 14 residues. The CDR3 nucleotides read TGTGCCAGCAGCCAAGGACAGAACTCCTACGAGCAGTACTTC. As protein: CASSQGQNSYEQYF.

This sequence joins TRBV4-1 and TRBJ1-5, with D unresolved. Germline values: CDR1 MGHRA, CDR2 YSYEKL. V was cut by 0 bases and J by 7 bases, with 13 bases left in between. This CDR3 is built from 15 residues. For the CDR3, the DNA is TGCGCCAGCAGCCAAGATCAAACCGCAGGACAGCCCCAGCATTTT. This sequence encodes CASSQDQTAGQPQHF.

The gene calls are TRBV9 and TRBJ1-4, with D perhaps TRBD1 (5 bases). Per germline, CDR1 SGDLS and CDR2 YYNGEE. The V end was cut by 0 bases, the J end by 6 bases, with 12 bases between. CDR3 length: 15 amino acids. The CDR3 DNA is TGTGCCAGCAGCGTAGAAGGGGCTTGGGATGAAAAACTGTTTTTT. Translating gives CASSVEGAWDEKLFF.

CDR3 region: CASSPRGQGAAYGYTF. CDR3 nucleotides: TGTGCCAGCAGCCCTAGAGGACAGGGGGCCGCCTATGGCTACACCTTC. The V gene is TRBV7-2, the J gene TRBJ1-2, with 11 bases identical to TRBD1. The CDR3 runs 16 residues. The ends lost 5 bases at V and 4 bases at J; junction bases unmatched: 9. The germline CDR1 and CDR2 sequences are SGHTA and FQGNSA.

The J gene is TRBJ2-3, the V gene TRBV11-3; TRBD1 aligns across 9 bases. The germline gives CDR1 SGHNT, CDR2 YENEEA. There are 15 residues in the CDR3. J lost 5 bases, V lost 5 bases, and 8 bases had no gene match. The CDR3 DNA reads TGTGCCAGCAGCCCCCGACAGGGGGGGGGAGATACGCAGTATTTT. Amino acids: CASSPRQGGGDTQYF.

The genes are TRBV15 and TRBJ2-4; 8 nucleotides line up with TRBD1. Germline CDR1 reads LNHNV; CDR2 reads YYDKDF (reference sequence). The J segment lost 4 bases and the V segment lost 2 bases, leaving 1 base of the junction unmatched. The CDR3 length is 14 residues. CDR3 amino acids: CATSRRTGKNIQYF. The CDR3 DNA is TGTGCCACCAGCAGACGGACAGGGAAAAACATTCAGTACTTC. Full variable domain (missing parts from reference TRBV15 and TRBJ2-4): DAMVIQNPRYQVTQFGKPVTLSCSQTLNHNVMYWYQQKSSQAPKLLFHYYDKDFNNEADTPDNFQSRRPNTSFCFLDIRSPGLGDTAMYLCATSRRTGKNIQYFGAGTRLSVL.

The rearrangement joins TRBV7-2 to TRBJ1-2; a weak D match, TRBD1 (6 bases). This CDR3 has 16 residues. V was pared by 2 bases and J by 3 bases, with 16 bases between. Germline V gene data show CDR1 as SGHTA and CDR2 as FQGNSA. The CDR3 loop reads CASSLNLGGSHYGYTF. CDR3 nucleotide sequence: TGTGCCAGCAGCTTAAATTTAGGGGGTTCACACTATGGCTACACCTTC.